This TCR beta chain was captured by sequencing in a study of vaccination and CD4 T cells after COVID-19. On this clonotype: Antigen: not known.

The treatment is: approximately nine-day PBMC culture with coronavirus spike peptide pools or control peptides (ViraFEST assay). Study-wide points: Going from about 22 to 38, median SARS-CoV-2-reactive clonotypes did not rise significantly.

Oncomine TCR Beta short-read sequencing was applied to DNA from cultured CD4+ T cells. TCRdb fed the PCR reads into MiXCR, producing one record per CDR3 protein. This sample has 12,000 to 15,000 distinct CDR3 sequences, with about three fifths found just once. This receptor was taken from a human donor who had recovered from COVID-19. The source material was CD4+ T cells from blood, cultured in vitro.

CDR3 sequence reads: CASSYQSGGSDTQYF. CDR3 in DNA: TGTGCCAGCAGTTACCAGTCAGGGGGCTCGGATACGCAGTATTTT. V is TRBV6-2 or TRBV6-3 and J is TRBJ2-3; 8 bases are shared with TRBD1. V shed 2 bases and J 6 bases; nucleotides not matched to a gene: 7. The CDR3 spans 15 residues. The germline V gene has CDR1 MNHEY and CDR2 SVGEGT.